Listed below are T cell receptor beta chains from one sample, sequenced in a study of CD8 T cell repertoires and HIV-1 epitope variants. Their specific antigens are unknown. TCRdb's copy holds only in-frame clones and misses some; the assay was immunoSEQ multiplex PCR. The sample has 4,500 to 7,000 clones; roughly three fifths are singletons. The specimen was cultured CD8+ T cells derived from PBMCs. Every receptor here comes from a male donor with HIV. The CDR3 runs from the conserved cysteine through the conserved F or W. D genes are given only for firm matches. Where a row states a size, it is once, few, many or the class of an expanded clone; other rows omit it.

j_call v_call d_call clone_size cdr3_nt cdr3_aa
TRBJ2-6 TRBV15 NA few TGTGCCACCAGCAGAGATCGCGGCTCTGGGGCCAACGTCCTGACTTTC CATSRDRGSGANVLTF
TRBJ2-7 TRBV28 NA once TGTGCCAGCAGTTCAATCTATGTCAGGTCACTAAGCTCCTACGAGCAGTACTTC CASSSIYVRSLSSYEQYF
TRBJ2-1 TRBV2 TRBD1 NA TGTGCCAGCGGGCAGGGGGCGCATAATGAGCAGTTCTTC CASGQGAHNEQFF
TRBJ2-7 TRBV28 TRBD1 NA TGTGCCAGCAGTCGGACAGGGGGAGACGAGCAGTACTTC CASSRTGGDEQYF
TRBJ2-7 TRBV5-6 NA NA TGTGCCAGCAGCTTCGGAGGGGCGGGATACGAGCAGTACTTC CASSFGGAGYEQYF
TRBJ2-7 TRBV13 TRBD1 NA TGTGCCAGCAGTCCGACCGGGACAGGGTGGTTGGAGCAGTACTTC CASSPTGTGWLEQYF
TRBJ2-7 TRBV6-6 TRBD2 once TGTGCCAGCAGTTATAGCGGGGGGGATTCATCCTACGAGCAGTACTTC CASSYSGGDSSYEQYF
TRBJ2-3 TRBV6-1 NA NA TGTGCCAGCAGTGAAGACGAGGGTACAGATACGCAGTATTTT CASSEDEGTDTQYF
TRBJ2-7 TRBV21-1 NA NA TGTGCCAGCAGCAAAGAAGCGGGCCTGAGAACCTACGAGCAGTACTTC CASSKEAGLRTYEQYF
TRBJ2-7 TRBV7-9 NA few TGTGCCAGCAGCTTAGCGGGGAGCTCGCACGCCTACGAGCAGTACTTC CASSLAGSSHAYEQYF
TRBJ1-1 TRBV6-1 NA NA TGTGCCAGCAGTGATCGTGGGGAAGGAACTGAAGCTTTCTTT CASSDRGEGTEAFF
TRBJ1-1 TRBV6-5 TRBD1 few TGTGCCAGCAGTTACGCGAACAGGGGGATGAACACTGAAGCTTTCTTT CASSYANRGMNTEAFF
TRBJ2-1 TRBV12-5 NA NA TGTGCTAGTGGTTTGGGGCTAAGGGGGTCCTACAATGAGCAGTTCTTC CASGLGLRGSYNEQFF
TRBJ1-4 TRBV5-6 NA NA TGTGCCAGCAGCTTGGAATTGGGGCGTGAAAAACTGTTTTTT CASSLELGREKLFF
TRBJ1-5 TRBV5-4 NA NA TGTGCCAGCAGCCAAGAAGGGGAAACCAATCAGCCCCAGCATTTT CASSQEGETNQPQHF
TRBJ1-3 TRBV5-8 NA few TGTGGAGGGCGGCTGCCGGGAAGGAACACCATATATTTT CGGRLPGRNTIYF
TRBJ2-5 TRBV7-6 NA NA TGTGCCAGCAGCTCTGACCTGCTGGACGAGACCCAGTACTTC CASSSDLLDETQYF
TRBJ1-1 TRBV18 NA NA TGTGCCAGCTCATCAGGAGTTCCGAACACTGAAGCTTTCTTT CASSSGVPNTEAFF